This T cell receptor beta chain appears in the sequencing data of a study of blood T cells in healthy people across ages. The use of a sample-barcoded 5' primer and a J-beta primer mix characterized a second PCR of roughly 6 to 11 cycles. A template-switch adaptor with 12 random nucleotides tagged each cDNA molecule. TCRdb processed the 5' RACE reads anew with MiXCR; each CDR3 protein has one entry. The table lists 380,000 or so distinct CDR3 sequences, 45% to 60% of them singletons. V was shortened by 6 bases and J by 2 bases, with 17 bases between the two germline ends. Germline CDR1 is MNHEY and CDR2 is SMNVEV (reference sequence). CDR3 length: 16 amino acids.

The V gene is TRBV27, the J gene TRBJ2-4; D is possibly TRBD1 or TRBD2 (6 bases each). Sequencing input: blood. The source of this sequence is a man in his fifties or sixties in good health. The CDR3 sequence is CASSLQGGLTKNIQYF. The CDR3 region has the DNA TGTGCCAGCAGCTTACAGGGTGGACTAACCAAAAACATTCAGTACTTC.